Below are 19 T cell receptor beta chains sequenced from a single sample in a study of blood T cell repertoires in COVID-19. Clones were sequenced by immunoSEQ multiplex PCR, and TCRdb holds only the in-frame ones, with some missing. Here the sample spans some 320,000 clones, roughly 89% being singletons. Specimen: peripheral blood. The receptors were sampled from a young woman with COVID-19, enrolled during active disease.

The chain couples TRBV5-1 to TRBJ1-2, with no clear D. The CDR3 contains 15 residues. V lost 4 bases, J lost 6 bases, and 19 bases lay in between. Germline V gene lookup returns CDR1 SGHRS and CDR2 YFSETQ. The CDR3 bases are TGCGCCAGCAGCGGTTACACGAGGGCGGGCGATGGCTACACCTTC. It specifies CASSGYTRAGDGYTF.

The chain recombines TRBV5-6 with TRBJ1-1; weak D call: TRBD1 (5 bases). The V gene lost 4 bases and the J gene lost 1 base, with 14 bases spanning the gap. The CDR3 runs to 15 residues. The V gene's germline CDR1 is SGHDT and CDR2 YYEEEE. The DNA for the CDR3 is TGTGCCAGCAGCGGACCGGGACTTAAGAACACTGAAGCTTTCTTT. Protein sequence: CASSGPGLKNTEAFF. The whole variable domain, remainder taken from reference TRBV5-6 and TRBJ1-1, is DAGVTQSPTHLIKTRGQQVTLRCSPKSGHDTVSWYQQALGQGPQFIFQYYEEEERQRGNFPDRFSGHQFPNYSSELNVNALLLGDSALYLCASSGPGLKNTEAFFGQGTRLTVV.

The rearrangement joins TRBV6-1 to TRBJ1-4; the D is unclear. Trimming removed 4 bases at V and 2 bases at J, with 14 bases between. CDR3 size: 16 residues. Germline loops: CDR1 MNHNS, CDR2 SASEGT. Written as DNA, the CDR3 is TGTGCCAGCAGTGCCAACTCCGGCGGCACTAATGAAAAACTGTTTTTT. Translated: CASSANSGGTNEKLFF.

This clone was seen at least ten times. The CDR3 DNA is TGTGCCAGCAGTTTAACGCAGGGATATAATTCACCCCTCCACTTT. Translating gives CASSLTQGYNSPLHF. The chain recombines TRBV28 with TRBJ1-6, with D possibly TRBD1 on 5 matching bases. There are 15 residues in the CDR3. Germline CDR1 reads MDHEN; CDR2 reads SYDVKM. Between the trimmed V and J ends, which lost 2 bases and 4 bases, there was a span of 9 bases.

This clone showed up just once. The gene calls are TRBV7-2 and TRBJ1-2; 8 nucleotides agree with TRBD1. With 5 bases clipped from V and 4 bases from J, the junction kept 9 bases outside the gene matches. Germline CDR1 is SGHTA and CDR2 is FQGNSA. The CDR3 is 15 amino acids. CDR3 residues: CASSHPRQGTYGYTF. In DNA form, the CDR3 reads TGTGCCAGCAGCCACCCCCGACAGGGGACCTATGGCTACACCTTC.

The chain uses TRBV5-6 and TRBJ1-5; D might be TRBD1 (5 bases). The CDR3 has 15 amino acids. The V and J ends lost 7 bases and 0 bases respectively, with 14 bases between them. Germline loops: CDR1 SGHDT, CDR2 YYEEEE. The DNA of the CDR3 is TGTGCCAGCGGTCGGGGGTCTTCTAGCAATCAGCCCCAGCATTTT. Its translation is CASGRGSSSNQPQHF. Supplemented by reference TRBV5-6 and TRBJ1-5, the full variable domain reads DAGVTQSPTHLIKTRGQQVTLRCSPKSGHDTVSWYQQALGQGPQFIFQYYEEEERQRGNFPDRFSGHQFPNYSSELNVNALLLGDSALYLCASGRGSSSNQPQHFGDGTRLSIL.

The chain carries TRBV7-2 and TRBJ1-2, with D perhaps matching TRBD1 (5 bases). Germline-derived CDR1 and CDR2 are SGHTA and FQGNSA. CDR3 length equals 15 residues. The ends were cut back, 7 bases at V and 8 bases at J, with 23 bases in the middle. CDR3 amino acids: CASTSRLLRGKGYTF. In DNA, the CDR3 is TGTGCCAGCACCTCCCGTCTGTTGCGGGGGAAAGGCTACACCTTC.

This sequence joins TRBV7-8 and TRBJ1-6; no reliable D call. Germline V gives CDR1 SGHVS, CDR2 FQNEAQ. The CDR3 has 13 residues. The V end was cut by 3 bases, the J end by 6 bases, with 6 bases between. The CDR3 bases are TGTGCCAGCAGCTTGCGCACTAATTCACCCCTCCACTTT. Encoded protein: CASSLRTNSPLHF.

This chain's CDR3 is CAISGQGGQPQHF. The DNA for the CDR3 is TGTGCCATCAGTGGACAGGGGGGCCAGCCCCAGCATTTT. The chain couples TRBV10-3 to TRBJ1-5; TRBD1 aligns across 9 bases. CDR3 length: 13 residues. CDR1 is ENHRY and CDR2 is SYGVKD in the germline V gene. J was trimmed by 7 bases and V by 4 bases; bases with no gene match: 2.

The gene calls are TRBV6-5 and TRBJ2-5; D ambiguous. Trimming shortened V by 5 bases and J by 4 bases, and 11 bases separated the two germline ends. Germline V lookup: CDR1 MNHEY, CDR2 SVGAGI. This CDR3 is 13 amino acids long. The CDR3 sequence: CASSRRRRETQYF. The DNA of the CDR3 is TGTGCCAGCAGTCGAAGACGGAGAGAGACCCAGTACTTC.

The count of this clone is one. The chain links TRBV6-6 to TRBJ2-1, with a possible D match to TRBD1 (5 bases). This CDR3 is built from 16 residues. Trimming cost V 6 bases and J 0 bases, with 15 bases left between them. Germline V gene sequence: CDR1 MNHNY, CDR2 SVGAGI (reference sequence). The CDR3 DNA follows: TGTGCCAGCAGACCCCCCGACAGTAGCTCCTACAATGAGCAGTTCTTC. Its translation: CASRPPDSSSYNEQFF.

This rearrangement joins TRBV4-1 to TRBJ1-2; 9 bases are a match to TRBD1. CDR1 is MGHRA and CDR2 is YSYEKL in the germline V gene. V trimming: 4 bases; J trimming: 5 bases; junction bases outside the gene matches: 11. The CDR3 runs 16 residues. The CDR3 protein is CASSLPPGTGKYGYTF. The CDR3 bases are TGCGCCAGCAGCCTGCCCCCCGGGACAGGGAAGTATGGCTACACCTTC.

In this sample, this clone turned up once. The chain carries TRBV4-2 and TRBJ2-7, with 8 positions matching TRBD2. From germline, CDR1 is LGHNA and CDR2 YNFKEQ. V lost 4 bases, J lost 4 bases, and 6 bases stayed unmatched. The CDR3 length is 14 residues. The chain's CDR3 is CASSLTGGAYEQYF. Here the CDR3 DNA reads TGTGCCAGCAGCCTTACCGGGGGGGCTTACGAGCAGTACTTC.

This clone showed up just a few times. Other nucleotide sequences in the sample specify the same CDR3. CDR3 residues: CASSPQGFYGYTF. CDR3 DNA: TGTGCCAGTAGTCCCCAGGGCTTCTATGGCTACACCTTC. This chain links TRBV19 with TRBJ1-2; the D gene is possibly TRBD1 (5 bases). The CDR3 has 13 residues. CDR1 is LNHDA, CDR2 SQIVND, per germline (reference sequence). Trimming left V 5 bases short and J 4 bases short, with 11 bases between.

This clone has only one observation. The chain recombines TRBV30 with TRBJ1-3; D not certain. Trimming removed 2 bases at V and 7 bases at J, with 12 bases between. The germline CDR1 and CDR2 sequences are GTSNPN and SVGIG (reference sequence). This CDR3 has 13 amino acids. The DNA of the CDR3 is TGTGCCTGGAGTTCGGGGATAAGGAACACCATATATTTT. It specifies CAWSSGIRNTIYF.

V usage is TRBV12-5 and J usage is TRBJ2-2, with D maybe TRBD1 (5 bases). The CDR3 extends over 23 amino acids. V shed 0 bases and J shed 0 bases, with 29 bases lying between them. Germline V gene sequence: CDR1 LGHNT, CDR2 FRNRAP. The CDR3 nucleotides are TGTGCTAGTGGTTTGGTAGGGGTAGGGTTTACCCCCGTTTCGAGGTCGAACACCGGGGAGCTGTTTTTT. The encoded protein is CASGLVGVGFTPVSRSNTGELFF.

The chain combines TRBV18 with TRBJ1-1; 7 nucleotides line up with TRBD1. In germline, CDR1 is KGHSH, CDR2 LQKENI. The CDR3 spans 13 residues. V lost 4 bases, J lost 1 base, and 0 bases stayed unmatched. The CDR3 loop is CASSRDRNTEAFF. The CDR3, as DNA: TGTGCCAGCTCACGGGACAGGAACACTGAAGCTTTCTTT.

V is TRBV14 and J is TRBJ2-2, with D perhaps matching TRBD2 (5 bases). Germline CDR1 SGHDN, CDR2 FVKESK. The V end was cut by 4 bases, the J end by 6 bases, with 18 bases between. This CDR3 has 16 amino acids. CDR3 DNA: TGTGCCAGCAGCCCGGTACACGGACTCCTTGCCGGGGAGCTGTTTTTT. Translated, it gives CASSPVHGLLAGELFF.

V usage is TRBV5-1 and J usage is TRBJ1-6, with 12 positions matching TRBD1. J was trimmed by 6 bases and V by 5 bases; bases with no gene match: 6. Germline V gives CDR1 SGHRS, CDR2 YFSETQ. This CDR3 has 16 residues. CDR3 coding DNA: TGCGCCAGCAGTTCCGGGACAGGGGGCATTAATTCACCCCTCCACTTT. Its translation is CASSSGTGGINSPLHF.